This T cell receptor beta chain was identified in a study of T cell repertoires in ileal Crohn's disease. Clones were read by immunoSEQ multiplex PCR, and TCRdb kept only the in-frame ones, dropping some. Altogether 9,500 to 15,000 clones are present, roughly 72% being singletons, with the ten largest covering roughly 4.8%. This CDR3 region has 14 residues. After removal of 7 bases from V and 1 base from J, the junction contained 6 bases not matched to a gene. CDR1 and CDR2 from the germline V gene are MDHEN and SYDVKM. This clonotype was obtained from an adult with Crohn's disease. The specimen sequenced was ileal tissue. The V call is TRBV28, the J call TRBJ1-1, with 7 bases lining up with TRBD1. The CDR3 is CASKRGQGNTEAFF. The CDR3 nucleotides are TGTGCCAGCAAAAGGGGGCAGGGGAACACTGAAGCTTTCTTT.